This TCR beta chain emerged from a study of T cell repertoires in cytomegalovirus infection. Study background: CMV infection together with matching HLA type was indicated by public TCR beta signatures.

Notes on this clonotype: Antigen: not known.

TCRdb reprocessed the reads with MiXCR, giving one entry per CDR3 protein. The sample includes around 540,000 distinct CDR3 sequences, around a third of them seen just once. Overall study results and limits: CMV-specific TCR beta clonotypes restricted by HLA-C were the ones dominating the ex vivo response.

The origin of this receptor is a human donor in good health (CMV status not recorded). Some clones in this sample may be carry-over from other donors' samples. The specimen was cultured PBMCs, collected from culture after CMV antigen stimulation.

This CDR3 is CSVAPQDQETQYF. CDR3 coding DNA: TGCAGCGTGGCCCCACAGGATCAAGAGACCCAGTACTTC. The J gene is TRBJ2-5, the V gene TRBV29-1, with D possibly being TRBD1 (5 bases). The germline gives CDR1 SQVTM, CDR2 ANQGSEA. V lost 6 bases and J 2 bases, leaving 13 bases between the germline ends. This CDR3 region has 13 residues.